The 24 T cell receptor beta chains reported below all come from one sample, sequenced in a study of a mutant IDH1 vaccine in newly diagnosed glioma (dated by TCRdb to about 2021). Libraries were constructed by the immunoSEQ multiplex PCR assay. This is the immuneACCESS table as TCRdb keeps it, with only in-frame sequences that have V and J called. A part of the clones is gone; compared with another copy, unresolved V genes explain less than half, and the rest is unexplained. Across this sample there are 60,000 to 75,000 clones, with under 90% seen only once. The ten largest make up roughly 3.5% of the sample. The meaning of the sample's time point label: week 11, during vaccination. A 20-mer mutant IDH1 peptide at 300 micrograms in Montanide made up each vaccine dose, which was injected subcutaneously together with topical imiquimod. The antigens of these receptors remain unknown. The sequenced sample was PBMCs, obtained from a glioma patient whose treatment included an IDH1 peptide vaccine. The receptors were gathered from a man aged 25-45 years with glioma.

V usage is TRBV27 and J usage is TRBJ1-1; no clear D. CDR1 is MNHEY and CDR2 is SMNVEV in the germline V gene (reference sequence). Trimming stripped 1 base from V and 1 base from J, with 7 bases between. This CDR3 is built from 14 residues. CDR3 sequence (DNA): TGTGCCAGCAGTTTATTTTTGGGGAACACTGAAGCTTTCTTT. As protein: CASSLFLGNTEAFF.

V usage is TRBV30 and J usage is TRBJ2-1, with D possibly TRBD2 on 5 matching bases. This CDR3 spans 12 amino acids. CDR1 is GTSNPN, CDR2 SVGIG, per germline (reference sequence). Deletions cut 5 bases from V and 0 bases from J, with 5 bases between. CDR3 coding DNA: TGTGCCTGGGGGAGCTCCTACAATGAGCAGTTCTTC. It translates to CAWGSSYNEQFF.

This clone is a singleton in its sample. This chain connects TRBV7-9 to TRBJ2-1; 10 bases match TRBD1. V dropped 6 bases and J dropped 7; count of bases not matched to a gene: 0. Germline CDR1 SEHNR, CDR2 FQNEAQ (reference sequence). This CDR3 region has 12 residues. The CDR3 region is CASRDRGNEQFF. The DNA for the CDR3 is TGTGCCAGCAGGGACAGGGGGAATGAGCAGTTCTTC.

The chain recombines TRBV7-9 with TRBJ1-1; D not certain. V shed 5 bases and J shed 10 bases, with 5 bases lying between them. The CDR3 runs to 9 residues. Germline CDR1 and CDR2: SEHNR and FQNEAQ (reference sequence). As DNA, the CDR3 is TGTGCCAGCAGCAGACCAGCTTTCTTT. Translating it yields CASSRPAFF.

The rearrangement joins TRBV27 to TRBJ2-1, with D possibly matching TRBD2 (6 bases). The germline CDR1 and CDR2 sequences are MNHEY and SMNVEV (reference sequence). The CDR3 length is 13 residues. V lost 1 base, J lost 6 bases, and 7 bases lay in between. The CDR3 region has the DNA TGTGCCAGCAGTTTATGGGACTTCAATGAGCAGTTCTTC. Its protein is CASSLWDFNEQFF.

The rearrangement joins TRBV29-1 to TRBJ1-4; D not certain. The germline CDR1 and CDR2 sequences are SQVTM and ANQGSEA. V lost 4 bases and J 0 bases, leaving 6 bases between the germline ends. This CDR3 region has 13 residues. Here the CDR3 DNA reads TGCAGCGTTGCGGGCGCAACTAATGAAAAACTGTTTTTT. Translated, it gives CSVAGATNEKLFF.

The chain combines TRBV2 with TRBJ2-3, with D perhaps TRBD1 (6 bases). The CDR3 has 16 amino acids. V lost 4 bases, J lost 0 bases, and 14 bases lay in between. Germline V gene data show CDR1 as SNHLY and CDR2 as FYNNEI. CDR3 protein: CASSAGTSPSTDTQYF. The CDR3 nucleotides are TGTGCCAGCAGTGCCGGGACATCTCCTAGCACAGATACGCAGTATTTT.

V and J are TRBV5-1 and TRBJ2-1, with D possibly matching TRBD2 (6 bases). Germline CDR1 is SGHRS and CDR2 is YFSETQ. The ends were cut back, 1 base at V and 9 bases at J, with 14 bases in the middle. This CDR3 is 14 amino acids long. The CDR3, as DNA: TGCGCCAGCAGCTTGCAGGGACTCCCTGGTGAGCAGTTCTTC. It codes for CASSLQGLPGEQFF.

The sample holds a few counts of this clone. V and J are TRBV11-1 and TRBJ2-1; 14 bases map to TRBD2. Per the germline V gene, CDR1 is SGHAT and CDR2 is FQDESV (reference sequence). The V segment lost 5 bases and the J segment 8 bases; nucleotides outside the gene matches: 8. This CDR3 has 16 amino acids. CDR3 residues: CASSLGTSGRGDEQFF. The CDR3 DNA reads TGTGCCAGCAGCCTCGGGACTAGCGGGAGAGGGGATGAGCAGTTCTTC. Together with reference TRBV11-1 and TRBJ2-1, the CDR3 gives the full variable domain: EAEVAQSPRYKITEKSQAVAFWCDPISGHATLYWYRQILGQGPELLVQFQDESVVDDSQLPKDRFSAERLKGVDSTLKIQPAELGDSAMYLCASSLGTSGRGDEQFFGPGTRLTVL.

The genes are TRBV9 and TRBJ2-1; 11 bases fit TRBD2. From germline, CDR1 is SGDLS and CDR2 YYNGEE. The CDR3 totals 15 residues. After removal of 4 bases from V and 7 bases from J, the junction contained 7 bases not matched to a gene. Written as DNA, the CDR3 is TGTGCCAGCAGCATACTAGCGGGAGATGGTAATGAGCAGTTCTTC. Amino acid sequence: CASSILAGDGNEQFF. Based on the CDR3 plus reference TRBV9 and TRBJ2-1, the full variable domain is DSGVTQTPKHLITATGQRVTLRCSPRSGDLSVYWYQQSLDQGLQFLIQYYNGEERAKGNILERFSAQQFPDLHSELNLSSLELGDSALYFCASSILAGDGNEQFFGPGTRLTVL.

The V and J genes are TRBV6-5 and TRBJ2-2; 8 positions match TRBD2. This CDR3 is 15 amino acids long. The V gene's germline CDR1 is MNHEY and CDR2 SVGAGI. J lost 5 bases, V lost 6 bases, and 8 bases had no gene match. The CDR3 coding sequence is TGTGCCAGCAGACCACGGGAGGGGGGGACCGGGGAGCTGTTTTTT. Protein: CASRPREGGTGELFF.

The rearrangement uses TRBV6-5 and TRBJ1-1, with D unresolved. Trimming removed 0 bases from V and 0 bases from J, with 5 bases in between. This CDR3 has 14 residues. Germline V gives CDR1 MNHEY, CDR2 SVGAGI. In DNA, the CDR3 is TGTGCCAGCAGTTACTCTACTGTGAACACTGAAGCTTTCTTT. Amino acids: CASSYSTVNTEAFF.

This clone has a handful of counts. This sequence joins TRBV4-1 and TRBJ1-2; 9 bases match TRBD1. Per the germline V gene, CDR1 is MGHRA and CDR2 is YSYEKL. Trimming cost V 6 bases and J 5 bases; bases outside gene matches: 7. This CDR3 contains 14 residues. The CDR3 spells CASRQQGAGYGYTF. CDR3 DNA: TGCGCCAGCAGGCAACAGGGGGCTGGATATGGCTACACCTTC.

This clone appeared a few times. The chain has TRBV28 and TRBJ1-2; D is uncertain. Trimming cost V 7 bases and J 4 bases, with 13 bases left between them. Germline CDR1 and CDR2: MDHEN and SYDVKM. This CDR3 comprises 13 residues. CDR3 nucleotide sequence: TGTGCCAGCACCACACCAACGATCTATGGCTACACCTTC. Amino acid sequence: CASTTPTIYGYTF.

The chain uses TRBV7-2 and TRBJ2-1, with TRBD2 matching over 7 bases. In germline, CDR1 is SGHTA, CDR2 FQGNSA. The CDR3 has 14 residues. V was pared by 10 bases and J by 2 bases, with 8 bases of the junction left unmatched. Here the CDR3 reads CATLRGTTYNEQFF. CDR3 DNA: TGTGCCACGCTCCGGGGGACTACCTACAATGAGCAGTTCTTC.

This chain links TRBV7-8 with TRBJ2-1; D may match TRBD1 or TRBD2 (5 bases each). V lost 7 bases and J 5 bases, leaving 12 bases between the germline ends. The CDR3 contains 13 residues. Germline CDR1 SGHVS, CDR2 FQNEAQ. The CDR3 DNA follows: TGTGCCAGCACCCGGGACGGGGACAATGAGCAGTTCTTC. The encoded protein is CASTRDGDNEQFF.

This chain connects TRBV9 to TRBJ2-3; D uncertain. The CDR3 spans 13 residues. The germline gives CDR1 SGDLS, CDR2 YYNGEE. The V end lost 4 bases, the J end lost 6 bases, and 12 bases lay between the germline ends. For the CDR3, the DNA is TGTGCCAGCAGCACACGCCCGGGCGATACGCAGTATTTT. It is translated as CASSTRPGDTQYF.

Concerning this clone: This probably arose from a read error, given a far larger clone one base away. V and J are TRBV14 and TRBJ1-1; D ambiguous. CDR3 length: 13 amino acids. CDR1 and CDR2 from the germline V gene are SGHDN and FVKESK. Here the CDR3 DNA reads TGTGCCAGCAGCGTAAGTCAAAACACTGAAGCTTCCTTT. This gives the protein CASSVSQNTEASF.

The V and J genes are TRBV30 and TRBJ2-1; 7 nucleotides match TRBD1. CDR1 is GTSNPN and CDR2 is SVGIG in the germline V gene (reference sequence). Trimming took 1 base from V and 4 from J; bases not matched to a gene: 7. This CDR3 spans 15 amino acids. CDR3 region: CAWSGMGTVYNEQFF. The CDR3, as DNA: TGTGCCTGGAGTGGTATGGGGACAGTGTACAATGAGCAGTTCTTC.

This clone came up once. The chain recombines TRBV28 with TRBJ1-1; 10 bases align to TRBD1. Germline V lookup: CDR1 MDHEN, CDR2 SYDVKM. This CDR3 has 15 residues. J gave up 1 base and V 5 bases, and 4 bases lay outside the gene matches. The DNA for the CDR3 is TGTGCCAGCAGTCAGGGACAGGGGACGAACACTGAAGCTTTCTTT. This gives the protein CASSQGQGTNTEAFF.

The DNA of the CDR3 is TGTGCCACCAGCAAAGAACGACAGGGGCGAGAGGGTAATGAAAAACTGTTTTTT. Residues: CATSKERQGREGNEKLFF. The chain recombines TRBV15 with TRBJ1-4; TRBD1 aligns across 8 bases. The CDR3 spans 18 residues. Germline lookup yields CDR1 LNHNV and CDR2 YYDKDF (reference sequence). Trimming cost V 4 bases and J 4 bases; bases outside gene matches: 14.

This chain connects TRBV29-1 to TRBJ2-1, with D maybe TRBD2 (6 bases). CDR3 length equals 13 residues. The V end lost 7 bases, the J end lost 4 bases, and 14 bases lay between the germline ends. Germline V gene lookup returns CDR1 SQVTM and CDR2 ANQGSEA. This CDR3 is CSAWVTSYNEQFF. The CDR3, as DNA: TGCAGCGCGTGGGTGACTAGTTACAATGAGCAGTTCTTC.

This clone was picked up one time. The chain couples TRBV6-1 to TRBJ1-2, with D tentatively TRBD1 (5 bases). Trimming removed 3 bases from V and 2 bases from J, with 10 bases in between. The CDR3 extends over 14 amino acids. Germline CDR1 is MNHNS and CDR2 is SASEGT. Written as DNA, the CDR3 is TGTGCCAGCAGTGACAGGGTTCGGAACTATGGCTACACCTTC. Its protein is CASSDRVRNYGYTF.

The rearrangement uses TRBV28 and TRBJ2-7, with no clear D. Trimming took off 8 bases at V and 3 bases at J, with 8 bases between the two ends. The germline V gene has CDR1 MDHEN and CDR2 SYDVKM. The CDR3 has 11 residues. The CDR3: CASGPSYEQYF. CDR3 bases: TGTGCCAGCGGTCCGAGCTACGAGCAGTACTTC.